This T cell receptor (beta chain) was recorded in a study of blood T cell repertoires in COVID-19. As for the study in general: Collection of acute and convalescent COVID-19 samples took place in the United States, Italy and Spain. T cells, B-cell-depleted T cells, or PBMCs supplied cDNA or gDNA.

The CDR3 sequence is 14 residues long. Germline V gene sequence: CDR1 ENHRY, CDR2 SYGVKD. V trimming: 10 bases; J trimming: 4 bases; junction bases outside the gene matches: 9. Two negative PCRs, clearance, or symptom resolution had been documented for recovered Cohort 3 donors. Sequenced by immunoSEQ multiplex PCR; TCRdb stores in-frame clones only, minus some. This sample has under 350,000 clones, with roughly 86% found just once. Sequencing used PBMCs or T cells enriched from blood (not recorded which). The source is a young woman who had recovered from COVID-19. The chain employs TRBV10-3 and TRBJ1-5; TRBD1 aligns across 8 bases. The CDR3 DNA reads TGTGCCACGTCAGGGGGACAGGAGAATCAGCCCCAGCATTTT. Translation gives CATSGGQENQPQHF.